A single sample is the source of the 27 T cell receptor beta chains below, sequenced in a study of T-cell memory formation after mild COVID-19. Using its own MiXCR run on the 5' RACE reads, TCRdb lists one record per CDR3 protein. This sample carries 200,000 to 250,000 distinct CDR3 sequences, approximately 30% of them seen once, and the ten largest clones take roughly 11%. The specimen sequenced was PBMCs or a T cell subset sorted from them (not recorded which). These receptors all stem from an adult woman who had mild COVID-19 (a few samples of this study predate the infection). Cell type and time point are not known.

V gene TRBV6-5 combines with J gene TRBJ2-7; 11 bases match TRBD2. The CDR3 length is 15 residues. Germline-derived CDR1 and CDR2 are MNHEY and SVGAGI. Trimming took 6 bases from V and 0 from J; bases not matched to a gene: 4. In nucleotides, the CDR3 is TGTGCCAGCAGACCACTAGCGGGGGACTCCTACGAGCAGTACTTC. It specifies CASRPLAGDSYEQYF.

DNA of the CDR3: TGTGCCAGCAGGCGGGGCTTCACTTCTGGGGCCAACGTCCTGACTTTC. Protein: CASRRGFTSGANVLTF. The chain uses TRBV5-5 and TRBJ2-6, with TRBD2 as a possible D gene (6 bases). The CDR3 has 16 amino acids. CDR1 is SGHKS and CDR2 is YYEKEE in the germline V gene (reference sequence). V was shortened by 5 bases and J by 1 base, with 13 bases between the two germline ends.

This clonotype showed up just a few times. The chain uses TRBV14 and TRBJ2-1; D is tentatively TRBD1 or TRBD2 (6 bases each). The V gene's germline CDR1 is SGHDN and CDR2 FVKESK. V lost 2 bases and J lost 2, with 16 bases in between. CDR3 length: 17 amino acids. DNA of the CDR3: TGTGCCAGCAGCCAACACGGCAAGGGGGGAACCTACAATGAGCAGTTCTTC. Translating it yields CASSQHGKGGTYNEQFF.

The chain recombines TRBV6-1 with TRBJ1-3, with no clear D. Trimming pared 1 base from V and 4 bases from J, leaving 5 bases between. The CDR3 covers 13 residues. Germline V lookup: CDR1 MNHNS, CDR2 SASEGT. This CDR3 is CASSEGRGNTIYF. CDR3 DNA: TGTGCCAGCAGTGAAGGTCGGGGAAACACCATATATTTT.

The rearrangement joins TRBV16 to TRBJ2-7; 8 bases fit TRBD1. The length of the CDR3 is 16 residues. Germline CDR1 and CDR2: KGHSY and FQNENV. With V trimmed by 0 bases and J by 6 bases, 10 bases remained unmatched. The CDR3: CASSQSVGTGSVEQYF. DNA of the CDR3: TGTGCCAGCAGCCAATCGGTGGGGACAGGCTCCGTCGAGCAGTACTTC.

This clonotype has a handful of counts. V and J are TRBV7-2 and TRBJ2-1; D unclear. Looked up from germline, CDR1 is SGHTA and CDR2 is FQGNSA. The CDR3 extends over 10 amino acids. V was clipped by 3 bases and J by 8 bases, with 2 bases between them. CDR3 bases: TGTGCCAGCAGCTTCCATGAGCAGTTCTTC. Its translation: CASSFHEQFF.

The chain has TRBV10-3 and TRBJ2-4; D is perhaps TRBD2 (5 bases). The CDR3 loop spans 16 amino acids. V dropped 3 bases and J dropped 3 bases, with 15 bases sitting between them. The germline V gene encodes CDR1 ENHRY and CDR2 SYGVKD. The CDR3, as DNA: TGTGCCATCAGTGACCCCCCGGGGTCCGGCAAAAACATTCAGTACTTC. As protein: CAISDPPGSGKNIQYF.

This clonotype occurred a few times. The CDR3 bases are TGTGCCATCCTGGGCGGGACAACCTACAATGAGCAGTTCTTC. It translates to CAILGGTTYNEQFF. The rearrangement uses TRBV10-3 and TRBJ2-1, with D possibly called TRBD1 or TRBD2 (6 bases each). This CDR3 contains 14 residues. CDR1 and CDR2 from the germline V gene are ENHRY and SYGVKD. Trimming pared 8 bases from V and 2 bases from J, leaving 13 bases between.

V and J are TRBV7-9 and TRBJ1-1; D not certain. Per germline, CDR1 SEHNR and CDR2 FQNEAQ (reference sequence). The CDR3 is made up of 13 amino acids. V lost 5 bases, J lost 0 bases, and 7 bases lay in between. In DNA form, the CDR3 reads TGTGCCAGCAGCCCAAATATGAACACTGAAGCTTTCTTT. It yields the protein CASSPNMNTEAFF.

This clonotype was seen a handful of times. This chain uses TRBV12-3 or TRBV12-4 with TRBJ1-1; D not certain. Trimming took 1 base from V and 5 from J, leaving 11 bases between them. The CDR3 totals 14 residues. CDR3 amino acids: CASSLEVKWTEAFF. Here the CDR3 DNA reads TGTGCCAGCAGTTTAGAGGTCAAGTGGACTGAAGCTTTCTTT.

The chain has TRBV3-1 and TRBJ1-1, with D tentatively TRBD1 (5 bases). Trimming left V 4 bases short and J 4 bases short, with 13 bases between. This CDR3 region has 14 residues. Germline loops: CDR1 LGHDT, CDR2 YNNKEL (reference sequence). The CDR3 sequence: CASSPSGPPTEAFF. Here the CDR3 DNA reads TGTGCCAGCAGCCCGTCAGGGCCTCCCACTGAAGCTTTCTTT.

The chain combines TRBV9 with TRBJ1-1, with D possibly being TRBD1 (5 bases). Germline CDR1 reads SGDLS; CDR2 reads YYNGEE. V was shortened by 0 bases and J by 6 bases, with 12 bases between the two germline ends. This CDR3 has 14 amino acids. The CDR3: CASSVGRGSAEAFF. The CDR3 nucleotides read TGTGCCAGCAGCGTAGGTCGGGGGAGCGCTGAAGCTTTCTTT.

This clonotype was counted only a few times. The rearrangement uses TRBV12-3 or TRBV12-4 and TRBJ2-2; 10 bases agree with TRBD2. This CDR3 is 15 amino acids long. The ends lost 4 bases at V and 8 bases at J; junction bases unmatched: 7. The CDR3, as DNA: TGTGCCAGCAGTTCGGTAATAGCGGGAGGAGGGGAGCTGTTTTTT. It translates to CASSSVIAGGGELFF.

The table lists this clonotype with a few counts. The chain recombines TRBV7-9 with TRBJ2-3; a possible D gene is TRBD2 (6 bases). Germline values: CDR1 SEHNR, CDR2 FQNEAQ (reference sequence). The CDR3 contains 15 residues. The V gene lost 3 bases and the J gene lost 7 bases, with 17 bases spanning the gap. The CDR3 nucleotides read TGTGCCAGCAGCTTGTCCTCCGTCGGGAGTAATACGCAGTATTTT. Translation gives CASSLSSVGSNTQYF.

The rearrangement uses TRBV19 and TRBJ1-1; D gene uncertain. V dropped 7 bases and J dropped 6 bases, with 15 bases sitting between them. Per the germline V gene, CDR1 is LNHDA and CDR2 is SQIVND (reference sequence). The CDR3 is made up of 13 amino acids. CDR3 in amino acids: CASTLASPAEAFF. The CDR3 nucleotides read TGTGCCAGTACTCTCGCCTCACCCGCTGAAGCTTTCTTT.

CDR3 DNA sequence: TGTGCCAGCAGCCTCACAGTTATGAACACTGAAGCTTTCTTT. This gives the protein CASSLTVMNTEAFF. This chain joins TRBV12-3 or TRBV12-4 and TRBJ1-1; D gene unclear. There are 14 residues in the CDR3. V lost 6 bases to trimming and J lost 0 bases, with 11 bases between them.

The rearrangement joins TRBV29-1 to TRBJ1-1; D gene unclear. V was clipped by 6 bases and J by 1 base, with 3 bases between them. The CDR3 contains 10 residues. CDR1 and CDR2 (germline): SQVTM, ANQGSEA. CDR3 coding DNA: TGCAGCGTAGGGAACACTGAAGCTTTCTTT. Protein product: CSVGNTEAFF.

The sample holds a few counts of this clonotype. The rearrangement uses TRBV27 and TRBJ2-5; 7 positions match TRBD2. Germline lookup yields CDR1 MNHEY and CDR2 SMNVEV (reference sequence). This CDR3 contains 15 residues. The J segment lost 5 bases and the V segment lost 3 bases, leaving 9 bases of the junction unmatched. The CDR3 bases are TGTGCCAGCAGTTTTTTCGCCGGGGGGATGGAGACCCAGTACTTC. This translates into CASSFFAGGMETQYF.

This clonotype has just a few counts. The V gene is TRBV6-2 or TRBV6-3, the J gene TRBJ2-7, with 10 bases aligning to TRBD2. Germline CDR1 is MNHEY and CDR2 is SVGEGT. V was clipped by 6 bases and J by 2 bases; unmatched bases: 4. The CDR3 runs 14 residues. The CDR3 coding sequence is TGTGCCAGCAGCGGGACTAGCGTAGCCTACGAGCAGTACTTC. This encodes CASSGTSVAYEQYF.

The chain joins TRBV20-1 to TRBJ1-1, with D possibly matching TRBD1 (6 bases). Germline values: CDR1 DFQATT, CDR2 SNEGSKA (reference sequence). The CDR3 covers 16 residues. Trimming took 2 bases from V and 0 from J, leaving 16 bases between them. The CDR3 region has the DNA TGCAGTGCTAGAAAAGGGCCGGGGGACATGAACACTGAAGCTTTCTTT. As protein: CSARKGPGDMNTEAFF.

The chain uses TRBV12-3 or TRBV12-4 and TRBJ2-5, with 9 bases matching TRBD1. Germline trimming cut 6 bases from V and 2 bases from J; bases unmatched to any gene: 10. CDR3 size: 16 residues. CDR3 amino acids: CASSVRDRVFQETQYF. The CDR3 DNA is TGTGCCAGCAGCGTCCGGGACAGGGTCTTTCAAGAGACCCAGTACTTC.

CDR3 region: CASSLVLAGGGEQYF. CDR3 nucleotides: TGTGCCAGCAGCTTAGTGTTAGCGGGAGGAGGAGAGCAGTACTTC. The V call is TRBV7-9, the J call TRBJ2-7, with TRBD2 identical over 10 bases. The CDR3 has 15 amino acids. The germline gives CDR1 SEHNR, CDR2 FQNEAQ (reference sequence). V trimming: 1 base; J trimming: 7 bases; junction bases outside the gene matches: 7. Full variable domain (rest looked up from reference TRBV7-9 and TRBJ2-7): DTGVSQNPRHKITKRGQNVTFRCDPISEHNRLYWYRQTLGQGPEFLTYFQNEAQLEKSRLLSDRFSAERPKGSFSTLEIQRTEQGDSAMYLCASSLVLAGGGEQYFGPGTRLTVT.

The chain is built from TRBV2 and TRBJ2-3; 9 bases are a match to TRBD1. The CDR3 is made up of 14 amino acids. After removal of 5 bases from V and 2 bases from J, the junction contained 2 bases not matched to a gene. The V gene's germline CDR1 is SNHLY and CDR2 FYNNEI. The CDR3 here is CASSLQGATDTQYF. The CDR3 DNA sequence: TGTGCCAGCAGTCTACAGGGGGCCACAGATACGCAGTATTTT. Combining the CDR3 with reference TRBV2 and TRBJ2-3 gives the whole variable domain EPEVTQTPSHQVTQMGQEVILRCVPISNHLYFYWYRQILGQKVEFLVSFYNNEISEKSEIFDDQFSVERPDGSNFTLKIRSTKLEDSAMYFCASSLQGATDTQYFGPGTRLTVL.

The DNA of the CDR3 is TGTGCCAGCAGCTTACATTACGAGAATTCACCCCTCCACTTT. Encoded protein: CASSLHYENSPLHF. The chain recombines TRBV7-3 with TRBJ1-6; no reliable D call. CDR1 and CDR2 from the germline V gene are SGHTA and FQGTGA. The V and J ends lost 2 bases and 7 bases respectively, with 9 bases between them. The CDR3 spans 14 residues. Full variable domain (remainder filled in from reference TRBV7-3 and TRBJ1-6): GAGVSQTPSNKVTEKGKYVELRCDPISGHTALYWYRQSLGQGPEFLIYFQGTGAADDSGLPNDRFFAVRPEGSVSTLKIQRTERGDSAVYLCASSLHYENSPLHFGNGTRLTVT.

This chain connects TRBV5-1 to TRBJ1-4, with D tentatively TRBD1 (6 bases). Per the germline V gene, CDR1 is SGHRS and CDR2 is YFSETQ. This CDR3 is built from 14 residues. Trimming took 4 bases from V and 7 from J, leaving 14 bases between them. DNA for the CDR3: TGCGCCAGCAGCCCGGATCGGGGGCTTGAAAAACTGTTTTTT. It codes for CASSPDRGLEKLFF. The full variable domain, completed using reference TRBV5-1 and TRBJ1-4, is KAGVTQTPRYLIKTRGQQVTLSCSPISGHRSVSWYQQTPGQGLQFLFEYFSETQRNKGNFPGRFSGRQFSNSRSEMNVSTLELGDSALYLCASSPDRGLEKLFFGSGTQLSVL.

This clonotype was seen a few times. V and J are TRBV29-1 and TRBJ2-7, with no clear D. This CDR3 is built from 13 residues. V was pared by 4 bases and J by 0 bases, with 10 bases between. The germline V gene encodes CDR1 SQVTM and CDR2 ANQGSEA. The CDR3 bases are TGCAGCGTTGTTTCCCCACTCTCCTACGAGCAGTACTTC. This translates into CSVVSPLSYEQYF.

The chain has TRBV3-1 and TRBJ2-3, with 12 bases fitting TRBD2. CDR1 and CDR2 (germline): LGHDT, YNNKEL (reference sequence). This CDR3 is built from 18 residues. Trimming cost V 4 bases and J 2 bases; bases outside gene matches: 10. CDR3 nucleotide sequence: TGTGCCAGCAGCCGCAGTCCTAGCGGGGGGGCGGTCACAGATACGCAGTATTTT. This translates into CASSRSPSGGAVTDTQYF.